This T cell receptor beta chain was sequenced in a study of beta chain features in type 1 diabetes. Findings and limits, study-wide: Cells expressing TCR highly could be over-represented by cDNA sequencing. In these data, an HLA type influence on TCRB rearrangement remained unresolved. Among patients with Type 1 diabetes, TCRB CDR3s were moderately but significantly shorter in every one of the four CD4+ subsets.

cDNA synthesis used the whole RNA isolate, giving expressed TCRB sequences. An average of about 3.6 million reads was obtained for naive, central memory and regulatory T cell samples. Data came from immunoSEQ multiplex PCR; TCRdb stores just in-frame clones and leaves some out. The table has 350,000 or so clones, around 19% seen once; the top ten hold approximately 0.041%. Only a few counts were recorded for this clone. Its antigen is currently unknown. V was clipped by 5 bases and J by 3 bases; unmatched bases: 2. Germline V gene sequence: CDR1 MNHNS, CDR2 SASEGT. This CDR3 comprises 13 residues. The chain employs TRBV6-1 and TRBJ2-7, with 9 bases fitting TRBD1. This sequence originates from a young woman in good health. Sequencing was carried out using naive CD4+ T cells from blood. CDR3 sequence: CASSWDRDYEQYF. The CDR3 DNA reads as TGTGCCAGCAGTTGGGACAGGGACTACGAGCAGTACTTC.